What follows are 8 T cell receptor beta chains derived from one specimen sequenced in a study of cytomegalovirus exposure and HLA in healthy donors. In the PCR, 60 Vbeta and 13 Jbeta primers were used. Measured with immunoSEQ multiplex PCR; TCRdb has only the in-frame clones, and not every one. The table shows 60,000 to 75,000 clones, with roughly 69% occurring only once. The material sequenced was PBMCs. The receptors here all came from a woman aged 45-65 years in good health and CMV-seronegative.

This chain connects TRBV10-2 to TRBJ2-5, with 8 bases aligning to TRBD2. The CDR3 totals 14 residues. The V gene end was trimmed by 7 bases and the J gene end by 8 bases; junction bases not matched to a gene: 12. Looked up from germline, CDR1 is WSHSY and CDR2 is SAAADI. CDR3 in DNA: TGCGCCAGCACCGTCCTAGCGGGCGCCCAAACCCAGTACTTC. Encoded protein: CASTVLAGAQTQYF.

Only a few counts were recorded for this clone. V gene TRBV6-5 combines with J gene TRBJ1-2, with 7 bases identical to TRBD1. CDR1 is MNHEY, CDR2 SVGAGI, per germline. This CDR3 is built from 14 residues. Trimming at V came to 2 bases and at J to 8 bases, leaving 8 bases not matched to a gene. CDR3 residues: CASSYAGGKGGYTF. CDR3 nucleotides: TGTGCCAGCAGTTACGCAGGGGGGAAAGGAGGCTACACCTTC.

This sequence joins TRBV7-2 and TRBJ2-7; 8 positions agree with TRBD1. CDR1 SGHTA and CDR2 FQGNSA come from the germline V gene. The V segment lost 4 bases and the J segment 2 bases; nucleotides outside the gene matches: 7. The CDR3 contains 15 residues. The CDR3 region has the DNA TGTGCCAGCAGCTCCCTCGGGGACAGGACCTACGAGCAGTACTTC. Its protein product is CASSSLGDRTYEQYF.

The gene calls are TRBV7-2 and TRBJ2-2; D gene uncertain. V was clipped by 5 bases and J by 5 bases, with 6 bases between them. CDR3 length: 12 residues. The V gene's germline CDR1 is SGHTA and CDR2 FQGNSA. CDR3 nucleotides: TGTGCCAGCAGCCGGCGGACCGGGGAGCTGTTTTTT. It is translated as CASSRRTGELFF.

About this clone: Other DNA sequences within the sample encode an identical CDR3. The rearrangement joins TRBV2 to TRBJ1-2, with TRBD1 as a possible D gene (5 bases). The CDR3 covers 14 residues. CDR1 is SNHLY, CDR2 FYNNEI, per germline. With 2 bases removed from V and 2 bases from J, the gap between germline ends came to 9 bases. The CDR3 is CASSESPGNYGYTF. CDR3 DNA: TGTGCCAGCAGTGAATCCCCAGGGAACTATGGCTACACCTTC.

V and J are TRBV5-8 and TRBJ1-6; TRBD1 matches at 7 bases. This CDR3 has 15 amino acids. Trimming cost V 4 bases and J 9 bases; bases outside gene matches: 10. Germline V gene lookup returns CDR1 SGHTS and CDR2 YDEGEE. CDR3 bases: TGTGCCAGCAGCCTGGTGGGGCAGGGGGTTTCACCCCTCCACTTT. Encoded protein: CASSLVGQGVSPLHF.

CDR3 DNA sequence: TGTGCCAGCAGCGTAGAGGCAGGAGGGAACACTGAAGCTTTCTTT. Its translation is CASSVEAGGNTEAFF. The chain uses TRBV9 and TRBJ1-1; D is unclear. Germline CDR1 is SGDLS and CDR2 is YYNGEE. The CDR3 runs 15 residues. Trimming stripped 0 bases from V and 1 base from J, with 10 bases between.

The rearrangement uses TRBV18 and TRBJ2-7; a possible D gene is TRBD1 (6 bases). The V end was cut by 2 bases, the J end by 3 bases, with 11 bases between. The CDR3 extends over 14 amino acids. CDR1 and CDR2 (germline): KGHSH, LQKENI. For the CDR3, the DNA is TGTGCCAGCTCACCAGGGGCAGGGGTCTACGAGCAGTACTTC. Translated: CASSPGAGVYEQYF. Variable domain in full (rest from reference TRBV18 and TRBJ2-7): NAGVMQNPRHLVRRRGQEARLRCSPMKGHSHVYWYRQLPEEGLKFMVYLQKENIIDESGMPKERFSAEFPKEGPSILRIQQVVRGDSAAYFCASSPGAGVYEQYFGPGTRLTVT.